The 20 T cell receptor beta chains given below trace back to one sample, sequenced in a study of response to subunit inactivated influenza vaccine. Via MiXCR, TCRdb re-called the RT-PCR reads, giving one row per CDR3 protein. The sample records around 580,000 distinct CDR3 sequences, roughly 15% being singletons. Sample: PBMCs from blood, taken 12 days after vaccination. The receptors come from a man over 45 who received an inactivated influenza vaccine.

V and J are TRBV7-2 and TRBJ1-2; no clear D gene. Deletions cut 3 bases from V and 7 bases from J, with 9 bases between. CDR3 length equals 12 residues. Germline loops: CDR1 SGHTA, CDR2 FQGNSA. Here the CDR3 reads CASSFSGFGYTF. The CDR3 nucleotides read TGTGCCAGCAGCTTTTCGGGTTTTGGCTACACCTTC. Variable domain in full (rest from reference TRBV7-2 and TRBJ1-2): GAGVSQSPSNKVTEKGKDVELRCDPISGHTALYWYRQSLGQGLEFLIYFQGNSAPDKSGLPSDRFSAERTGGSVSTLTIQRTQQEDSAVYLCASSFSGFGYTFGSGTRLTVV.

The rearrangement links TRBV5-1 to TRBJ1-2; D is possibly TRBD1 (5 bases). Trimming took off 1 base at V and 4 bases at J, with 14 bases between the two ends. This CDR3 region has 15 residues. Germline assignment: CDR1 SGHRS and CDR2 YFSETQ. CDR3 sequence: CASSLLGQGTYGYTF. CDR3 coding DNA: TGCGCCAGCAGCTTGTTGGGGCAGGGAACCTATGGCTACACCTTC.

The table lists this clonotype with a few counts. The V gene is TRBV6-6, the J gene TRBJ1-3; D is unclear. This CDR3 comprises 12 residues. CDR1 and CDR2 from the germline V gene are MNHNY and SVGAGI (reference sequence). Trimming pared 7 bases from V and 14 bases from J, leaving 18 bases between. In DNA, the CDR3 is TGTGCCAGCAACGCTGGGGAGGGAACCCTATATTTT. This gives the protein CASNAGEGTLYF.

V gene TRBV12-3 or TRBV12-4 combines with J gene TRBJ1-1, with D possibly matching TRBD1 (6 bases). V lost 4 bases to trimming and J lost 11 bases, with 14 bases between them. The CDR3 consists of 12 residues. CDR3 coding DNA: TGTGCCAGCAGTTACGGACAGTCGATGGCTTTCTTT. As protein: CASSYGQSMAFF.

CDR3 loop: CRCREGREDTQYF. CDR3 bases: TGCAGGTGTCGGGAGGGCCGGGAAGATACGCAGTATTTT. The chain combines TRBV20-1 with TRBJ2-3; the match to TRBD2 covers 8 bases. Per germline, CDR1 DFQATT and CDR2 SNEGSKA (reference sequence). The CDR3 sequence is 13 residues long.

This clonotype was detected many times. This sequence joins TRBV10-3 and TRBJ1-1, with D possibly TRBD1 on 6 matching bases. The CDR3 is made up of 15 amino acids. The ends were cut back, 3 bases at V and 2 bases at J, with 13 bases in the middle. Germline CDR1 and CDR2: ENHRY and SYGVKD. CDR3 protein: CAISDLGQSNTEAFF. The CDR3 bases are TGTGCCATCAGTGATTTAGGACAGTCTAACACTGAAGCTTTCTTT.

This clonotype came up once. The chain recombines TRBV18 with TRBJ2-7; tentatively, D is TRBD2 (6 bases). The CDR3 runs to 15 residues. Germline CDR1 KGHSH, CDR2 LQKENI. V was trimmed by 0 bases and J by 0 bases, leaving 9 bases between them. CDR3: CASSPPAGYSYEQYF. The CDR3 nucleotides are TGTGCCAGCTCACCACCAGCGGGCTACTCCTACGAGCAGTACTTC.

The sample holds a few counts of this clonotype. The rearrangement joins TRBV3-1 to TRBJ2-5; no clear D. V was clipped by 2 bases and J by 5 bases, with 6 bases between them. This CDR3 spans 12 amino acids. Germline-derived CDR1 and CDR2 are LGHDT and YNNKEL (reference sequence). CDR3 DNA sequence: TGTGCCAGCAGCCAAATCGAGGAGACCCAGTACTTC. Encoded protein: CASSQIEETQYF.

This clonotype was recorded a few times. V gene TRBV5-8 combines with J gene TRBJ2-6; D not certain. The CDR3 runs to 16 residues. The V end was cut by 0 bases, the J end by 0 bases, with 7 bases between. Germline CDR1 SGHTS, CDR2 YDEGEE. The CDR3 sequence is CASSLVSLSGANVLTF. CDR3 DNA sequence: TGTGCCAGCAGCTTGGTAAGCCTCTCTGGGGCCAACGTCCTGACTTTC.

CDR3: CASSLGAGGRTYNEQFF. The CDR3 bases are TGTGCCAGCAGCTTAGGGGCTGGGGGGAGGACGTACAATGAGCAGTTCTTC. This chain links TRBV11-1 with TRBJ2-1, with D maybe TRBD2 (6 bases). The germline V and J ends were trimmed by 1 base and 4 bases, with 17 bases remaining between them. Germline lookup yields CDR1 SGHAT and CDR2 FQDESV (reference sequence). CDR3 length equals 17 residues. The whole variable domain, remainder taken from reference TRBV11-1 and TRBJ2-1, is EAEVAQSPRYKITEKSQAVAFWCDPISGHATLYWYRQILGQGPELLVQFQDESVVDDSQLPKDRFSAERLKGVDSTLKIQPAELGDSAMYLCASSLGAGGRTYNEQFFGPGTRLTVL.

The CDR3 spells CASRPPGLAGVLPEQFF. The CDR3 DNA is TGTGCCAGCAGGCCACCGGGACTAGCGGGAGTGTTACCCGAGCAGTTCTTC. The chain has TRBV12-3 or TRBV12-4 and TRBJ2-1, with 14 bases fitting TRBD2. J was trimmed by 10 bases and V by 6 bases; bases with no gene match: 14. The CDR3 totals 17 residues.

The CDR3 DNA sequence: TGTGCCAGCAGCAACAGCGTCACCGGGGAGCTGTTTTTT. It specifies CASSNSVTGELFF. The chain has TRBV12-3 or TRBV12-4 and TRBJ2-2; D call uncertain. This CDR3 contains 13 residues. The V end was cut by 6 bases, the J end by 4 bases, with 9 bases between.

This clonotype has more than one count but fewer than ten. This rearrangement joins TRBV4-2 to TRBJ2-1, with D unclear. From germline, CDR1 is LGHNA and CDR2 YNFKEQ. The CDR3 has 13 residues. The V and J ends lost 8 bases and 0 bases respectively, with 8 bases between them. The CDR3 spells CASGSDSYNEQFF. The CDR3 coding sequence is TGTGCCAGCGGCAGCGACTCCTACAATGAGCAGTTCTTC.

As regards this clonotype: The germline gene is not matched at one end of the junction; a read error may be the cause. The chain joins TRBV5-6 to TRBJ1-1; D is undetermined. The CDR3 runs 11 residues. Germline V CDR1 and CDR2: SGHDT, YYEEEE. CDR3 sequence: CASSLEAEAFF. DNA for the CDR3: TGTGCCAGCAGCTTGGAGGCTGAGGCTTTCTTT.

The chain recombines TRBV15 with TRBJ2-7; D gene ambiguous. Looked up from germline, CDR1 is LNHNV and CDR2 is YYDKDF (reference sequence). The V end was cut by 1 base, the J end by 0 bases, with 7 bases between. The CDR3 consists of 14 residues. For the CDR3, the DNA is TGTGCCACCAGCAGAGTGTTCAGCTCCTACGAGCAGTACTTC. Translated: CATSRVFSSYEQYF.

This clonotype was recorded a few times. This chain connects TRBV5-1 to TRBJ1-2, with 9 bases aligning to TRBD1. Germline V lookup: CDR1 SGHRS, CDR2 YFSETQ. With 1 base clipped from V and 6 bases from J, the junction kept 4 bases outside the gene matches. This CDR3 has 14 amino acids. The CDR3 DNA follows: TGCGCCAGCAGCTTGTGGGACAGGGACCATGGCTACACCTTC. Protein sequence: CASSLWDRDHGYTF.

This clonotype was detected a few times. This chain links TRBV7-9 with TRBJ2-1, with 8 nucleotides matching TRBD2. Trimming took 1 base from V and 2 from J; bases not matched to a gene: 4. CDR3 length: 16 residues. Germline values: CDR1 SEHNR, CDR2 FQNEAQ (reference sequence). CDR3: CASSLDSGGTYNEQFF. Here the CDR3 DNA reads TGTGCCAGCAGCTTAGATTCGGGGGGGACCTACAATGAGCAGTTCTTC.

The chain couples TRBV20-1 to TRBJ2-7; maybe TRBD2 (5 bases). The ends were cut back, 3 bases at V and 1 base at J, with 10 bases in the middle. The germline gives CDR1 DFQATT, CDR2 SNEGSKA (reference sequence). The CDR3 contains 13 residues. The CDR3 nucleotides read TGCAGTGCTAGCGGGCGACTATCCTACGAGCAGTACTTC. It yields the protein CSASGRLSYEQYF.

In its sample, this clonotype was seen a few times. The J gene is TRBJ2-5, the V gene TRBV4-2, with 14 bases that match TRBD2. V shed 2 bases, J shed 5 bases, and the junction held 4 bases outside the gene matches. This CDR3 comprises 16 residues. Per the germline V gene, CDR1 is LGHNA and CDR2 is YNFKEQ. As DNA, the CDR3 is TGTGCCAGCAGCCAACGACTAGCGGGGGGGCCGGAGACCCAGTACTTC. This gives the protein CASSQRLAGGPETQYF.

This clonotype was seen a handful of times. This rearrangement joins TRBV4-1 to TRBJ2-3, with D tentatively TRBD1 (6 bases). Germline CDR1 and CDR2: MGHRA and YSYEKL. With 0 bases removed from V and 2 bases from J, the gap between germline ends came to 9 bases. There are 15 residues in the CDR3. The CDR3 sequence is CASSQEGGITDTQYF. CDR3 in DNA: TGCGCCAGCAGCCAAGAAGGGGGTATCACAGATACGCAGTATTTT.